This T cell receptor (beta chain) came from a study of cytomegalovirus exposure and HLA in healthy donors. Study outcomes and limitations: It was likely that a cluster of highly shared sequence variants was a sequencing artifact.

The CDR3 loop spans 13 amino acids. The trim removed 11 bases at V and 1 base at J, leaving 5 bases unmatched. CDR1 is ENHRY and CDR2 is SYGVKD in the germline V gene. In the case of this clone: The antigen remains undetermined.

Primers: 60 Vbeta forward and 13 Jbeta reverse. Original processing notes: The count from a later analysis was roughly 80 million unique TCR beta chains, some 10 million of them shared. The repertoire was sequenced with immunoSEQ multiplex PCR; TCRdb's copy has only in-frame clones and lacks some. That table is the source of V, J and clone size, and D and trimming were worked out from the DNA. Its table records roughly 58,000 clones. This TCR came from a woman in her 50s in good health and CMV-seropositive. Sequenced sample: PBMCs. This sequence joins TRBV10-3 and TRBJ1-1, with TRBD1 matching 9 bases. The CDR3 reads CAASTGGNTEAFF. In nucleotides, the CDR3 is TGTGCCGCGTCGACAGGGGGGAACACTGAAGCTTTCTTT.